Listed here is a single T cell receptor beta chain. Its antigen remains undetermined. No clone much larger than this one lies a single base away; base qualities are absent. The roughly 42 donors, aged about 6 to 100 years, were systemically healthy Caucasian individuals from Russia. Roughly 10 milliliters of peripheral blood were drawn from each donor into EDTA-treated Vacutainer tubes. Ficoll-Paque density-gradient centrifugation was used to isolate PBMCs, with at least 6.5 million obtained per sample. Trizol reagent was used to extract total RNA from PBMCs, with at least 6 micrograms per sample. The percentages of naive CD45RAhigh/CD27high T cells were determined by flow cytometry on a PBMC aliquot from every donor. This entry is derived from a study of blood T cells in healthy people across ages (dated by TCRdb to the mid-2010s). With regard to the full study: In model experiments, template switching captured roughly one uniquely barcoded TCR beta cDNA molecule for every two T cells. Using deep sequencing normalized with unique cDNA molecular identifiers, the study measured how TCR beta repertoire diversity changes with age. The donors were split into four age groups: young (average roughly 15 years), middle-aged (roughly 39), aged (roughly 68) and long-lived (approximately 89). To avoid experimental bias, donors of different ages were spread randomly across the sequencing lanes. The study analyzed two additional independent replicas of 1 million unique cDNA reads from the same blood draw for two donors, one aged 18 to 30 and one aged 80 or older. General conclusions and limits of the study: The percentage of naive T cells measured by flow cytometry correlated strongly with observed TCR beta diversity. Compared with the aged group, the long-lived group had more naive CD4+ T cells, fewer expanded clones and increased TCR diversity, suggesting age selection. The CMV infection status of donors was not known, potentially confounding age-related changes in expanded clonotypes. Observed TCR beta diversity per million T cells fell roughly linearly with age, and a significant reduction was already apparent by age about 36. Because profiling used bulk unsorted PBMCs, naive and antigen-experienced compartments could not be compared conclusively. Estimates of total diversity from one million sequenced T cells were regarded as lower bounds and underestimates.

Trimming leaves V shorter by 2 bases and J shorter by 0 bases, with the junction holding 2 bases beyond the gene matches. Per the germline V gene (reference sequence), DFQATT is the CDR1 and SNEGSKA is the CDR2. Spanning cysteine to phenylalanine, the CDR3 consists of 14 amino acids. Just CDR3 DNA is preserved here, 42 bases in frame from base 1. Library creation used 5' RACE. TCRdb lists the instrument as Illumina HiSeq 2500. A second about 7 to 11 cycle PCR used a sample-barcoded 5' primer and a J-beta primer mix. A unique molecular identifier was introduced onto each TCR beta cDNA molecule by a template-switch 5' adaptor carrying 12 random nucleotides. Each sample yielded at least 2.5 million CDR3-containing paired-end reads. All of the RNA was converted into first-strand cDNA using the Mint cDNA synthesis kit, with a TRBC-specific oligonucleotide serving as the primer. All cDNA was treated with uracil-DNA glycosylase and then went through a first 18-cycle PCR with the universal primers M1SS and BC2_uni_R. In the paper's pipeline: For normalization, 1 million high-quality reads, each with a distinct molecular identifier, were randomly selected from each sample. Instead of being binned into consensus sequences, reads with shared molecular identifiers were discarded. MiTCR, set to a Q25 quality threshold and the strictest error-elimination algorithm, was used for CDR3 identification, clonotype clustering and error correction. A nonparametric unseen species model using Euler transformation provided a lower-bound estimate of total TCR beta diversity. Using fastp trimming at Q25 and MiXCR clonotype assembly, TCRdb reanalyzed the public sequencing data and kept in-frame beta chains. One record per CDR3 amino acid sequence lists the most common genes and DNA. These V and J calls originate from TCRdb's pipeline instead of the authors' own analysis. The sample yields under 750,000 distinct CDR3 sequences; about 45% were counted once. The ten largest clones take up about 22% of the sample.

The chain is assembled from TRBV20-1 and TRBJ1-1; 8 central bases correspond to TRBD1. The TCR comes from a man older than 75 in good health. Sequencing used blood. This receptor has the CDR3 CSARRQGLNTEAFF. At the DNA level, the sequence is TGCAGTGCTAGACGACAGGGGCTGAACACTGAAGCTTTCTTT.